This T cell receptor beta chain came from a study of CD8 T cells in Susac syndrome. Regarding the study as a whole: Acknowledgment was made by the study that its TCR sequencing and HLA analysis involved a relatively small number of individuals.

Reverse transcription of roughly 0.5 to 1 ug RNA used random hexamers. MiXCR, run by TCRdb on the immunoSEQ multiplex PCR reads, gives a single entry per CDR3 protein. The sample comprises 90,000 to 110,000 distinct CDR3 sequences, less than 97% of which are singletons, and about 0.095% rests with the top ten. Turning to this clonotype: The antigen is not known.

Trimming took off 2 bases at V and 0 bases at J, with 11 bases between the two ends. The CDR3 runs to 15 residues. Germline lookup yields CDR1 LNHDA and CDR2 SQIVND (reference sequence). The receptor was derived from a human donor in good health. The sample was CD4+ T cells from PBMCs. The V and J genes are TRBV19 and TRBJ2-7; perhaps TRBD1 as D (8 bases). CDR3 nucleotide sequence: TGTGCCAGTAGTATAAACAGGGGGGGCTCCTACGAGCAGTACTTC. It is translated as CASSINRGGSYEQYF.